The 30 T cell receptor beta chains below were found in one sample sequenced in a study of blood T cell repertoires in COVID-19. Using immunoSEQ multiplex PCR, the repertoire was profiled, and TCRdb retains in-frame clones only, with some absent. The table shows around 250,000 clones, with approximately 90% occurring only once. Sequencing was carried out using PBMCs or T cells enriched from blood (not recorded which). The receptors derive from a human donor in a cohort exposed to, infected with or recovered from COVID-19 (not recorded which). The donor label of this sample is uncertain.

The rearrangement links TRBV6-2 or TRBV6-3 to TRBJ1-2; no firm D call. Germline V gene data show CDR1 as MNHEY and CDR2 as SVGEGT. This CDR3 region has 12 residues. The V end lost 5 bases, the J end lost 6 bases, and 10 bases lay between the germline ends. CDR3 sequence reads: CASSDTPDGYTF. The CDR3 coding sequence is TGTGCCAGCAGTGACACTCCGGATGGCTACACCTTC.

The V call is TRBV6-5, the J call TRBJ1-2, with a possible D match to TRBD1 (5 bases). V lost 5 bases to trimming and J lost 6 bases, with 10 bases between them. Germline V lookup: CDR1 MNHEY, CDR2 SVGAGI. This CDR3 region has 12 residues. In nucleotides, the CDR3 is TGTGCCAGCAGTCCAGGGAGGCATGGCTACACCTTC. It translates to CASSPGRHGYTF.

The chain recombines TRBV9 with TRBJ2-7; TRBD1 matches 7 bases. V gave up 0 bases and J gave up 2 bases; unmatched junction bases: 2. From germline, CDR1 is SGDLS and CDR2 YYNGEE. The CDR3 is made up of 14 amino acids. CDR3 residues: CASSVGGQPYEQYF. CDR3 bases: TGTGCCAGCAGCGTAGGGGGACAGCCCTACGAGCAGTACTTC.

V is TRBV30 and J is TRBJ2-2; D may be TRBD2 (6 bases). Between the trimmed V and J ends, which lost 8 bases and 4 bases, there was a span of 14 bases. Germline CDR1 is GTSNPN and CDR2 is SVGIG (reference sequence). The CDR3 is 13 residues long. CDR3 in amino acids: CAHRDFFTGELFF. The CDR3 DNA is TGTGCCCACCGGGACTTCTTCACCGGGGAGCTGTTTTTT.

This sequence joins TRBV19 and TRBJ1-4, with D maybe TRBD1 (6 bases). Looked up from germline, CDR1 is LNHDA and CDR2 is SQIVND (reference sequence). V was clipped by 0 bases and J by 5 bases, with 16 bases between them. The CDR3 length is 17 residues. The CDR3 here is CASSIDLSGGANEKLFF. The CDR3 region has the DNA TGTGCCAGTAGTATAGATCTCTCGGGGGGCGCCAATGAAAAACTGTTTTTT.

The chain recombines TRBV14 with TRBJ1-4; TRBD1 aligns across 10 bases. CDR3 length equals 14 residues. Trimming removed 4 bases from V and 10 bases from J; junction bases left unmatched: 6. Per germline, CDR1 SGHDN and CDR2 FVKESK. CDR3 loop: CASSLDRGQRKLFF. In DNA, the CDR3 is TGTGCCAGCAGCCTCGACAGGGGGCAACGAAAACTGTTTTTT.

The J gene is TRBJ2-3, the V gene TRBV6-1; TRBD2 matches at 8 bases. The CDR3 consists of 16 residues. Trimming took 4 bases from V and 3 from J; bases not matched to a gene: 9. The V gene's germline CDR1 is MNHNS and CDR2 SASEGT. In DNA, the CDR3 is TGTGCCAGCAGTGCCCTCGGGGGGGCCGAGACAGATACGCAGTATTTT. This gives the protein CASSALGGAETDTQYF.

V gene TRBV5-4 combines with J gene TRBJ2-1, with 13 bases fitting TRBD2. Per the germline V gene, CDR1 is SGHNT and CDR2 is YYREEE (reference sequence). V dropped 2 bases and J dropped 7; count of bases not matched to a gene: 6. This CDR3 has 16 residues. The CDR3: CASSLVGLAGVNEQFF. In DNA, the CDR3 is TGTGCCAGCAGCTTAGTTGGACTAGCGGGGGTGAATGAGCAGTTCTTC.

The V and J genes are TRBV18 and TRBJ2-3; D unclear. CDR3 length equals 12 residues. CDR1 is KGHSH and CDR2 is LQKENI in the germline V gene. The germline V and J ends were trimmed by 3 bases and 6 bases, with 7 bases remaining between them. The CDR3 loop reads CASSPLEDTQYF. The CDR3 DNA reads TGTGCCAGCTCACCTCTCGAGGATACGCAGTATTTT.

The chain combines TRBV5-5 with TRBJ1-1, with D hard to call. The CDR3 is made up of 16 amino acids. Germline V gene lookup returns CDR1 SGHKS and CDR2 YYEKEE (reference sequence). V lost 0 bases to trimming and J lost 0 bases, with 12 bases between them. The CDR3 DNA reads TGTGCCAGCAGCTTGGTTTATCGTTTTCTGAACACTGAAGCTTTCTTT. Translated: CASSLVYRFLNTEAFF.

The rearrangement joins TRBV6-2 or TRBV6-3 to TRBJ1-1; D is perhaps TRBD1 (5 bases). Germline V gene lookup returns CDR1 MNHEY and CDR2 SVGEGT. The CDR3 consists of 13 residues. Trimming cost V 4 bases and J 0 bases, with 6 bases left between them. The CDR3 DNA reads TGTGCCAGCAGTTTGACAGTGAACACTGAAGCTTTCTTT. It codes for CASSLTVNTEAFF.

This chain links TRBV6-5 with TRBJ1-1; 7 bases fit TRBD1. The V segment lost 4 bases and the J segment 7 bases; nucleotides outside the gene matches: 6. This CDR3 region has 13 residues. Per germline, CDR1 MNHEY and CDR2 SVGAGI. The CDR3: CASSFHPGGEAFF. CDR3 DNA: TGTGCCAGCAGTTTCCATCCAGGGGGTGAAGCTTTCTTT.

The CDR3 DNA sequence: TGTGCCAGTAGCCTGACAGGGGTTAGCAATCAGCCCCAGCATTTT. It encodes CASSLTGVSNQPQHF. This chain connects TRBV19 to TRBJ1-5, with TRBD1 matching over 8 bases. Germline loops: CDR1 LNHDA, CDR2 SQIVND (reference sequence). Trimming removed 6 bases from V and 0 bases from J; junction bases left unmatched: 4. The CDR3 extends over 15 amino acids.

This clone was seen only once. J is TRBJ1-4 and V is TRBV2; 7 positions agree with TRBD1. Germline CDR1 and CDR2: SNHLY and FYNNEI. Trimming removed 7 bases from V and 4 bases from J; junction bases left unmatched: 6. There are 14 residues in the CDR3. The CDR3 DNA sequence: TGTGCCAGCACCCAGACAGGGAATAATGAAAAACTGTTTTTT. Amino acid sequence: CASTQTGNNEKLFF.

The chain uses TRBV6-5 and TRBJ2-5; D is possibly TRBD1 (7 bases). The germline gives CDR1 MNHEY, CDR2 SVGAGI. V was pared by 7 bases and J by 1 base, with 16 bases between. The CDR3 spans 15 residues. In DNA form, the CDR3 reads TGTGCCAGCATTCTCCGACAGGGACTCCAAGAGACCCAGTACTTC. Residues: CASILRQGLQETQYF.

Only a few counts were recorded for this clone. The rearrangement joins TRBV4-1 to TRBJ1-6; 7 bases fit TRBD1. Trimming took 2 bases from V and 9 from J; bases not matched to a gene: 7. Germline loops: CDR1 MGHRA, CDR2 YSYEKL. CDR3 size: 15 residues. The CDR3 DNA reads as TGCGCCAGCAGCCAAAGTCCAGGGGGTGTTTCACCCCTCCACTTT. The encoded protein is CASSQSPGGVSPLHF.

The chain links TRBV6-7 to TRBJ1-3; 10 bases map to TRBD1. TRBV6-7 is recorded as an ORF, its role being uncertain. The trim removed 0 bases at V and 9 bases at J, leaving 8 bases unmatched. The CDR3 runs to 16 residues. The CDR3: CASSYSAWTGGATIYF. CDR3 coding DNA: TGTGCCAGCAGTTACTCGGCTTGGACAGGGGGTGCCACCATATATTTT.

This clone came up once. V gene TRBV5-1 combines with J gene TRBJ1-2, with 7 positions matching TRBD1. The germline V gene encodes CDR1 SGHRS and CDR2 YFSETQ. Trimming removed 6 bases from V and 3 bases from J; junction bases left unmatched: 8. The CDR3 consists of 14 residues. The CDR3 sequence: CASNQGTADYGYTF. CDR3 bases: TGCGCCAGCAATCAAGGGACAGCAGACTATGGCTACACCTTC.

The DNA for the CDR3 is TGTGCCACCAGCAGAGAACAAGACTATGGCTACACCTTC. This codes for CATSREQDYGYTF. The V gene is TRBV15, the J gene TRBJ1-2; D uncertain. Trimming took 0 bases from V and 3 from J, leaving 5 bases between them. Germline V lookup: CDR1 LNHNV, CDR2 YYDKDF (reference sequence). The CDR3 totals 13 residues.

The rearrangement uses TRBV5-1 and TRBJ1-1; maybe TRBD1 (5 bases). V lost 0 bases and J lost 4, with 13 bases in between. CDR3 size: 15 residues. CDR1 is SGHRS, CDR2 YFSETQ, per germline. CDR3 region: CASSLVGERITEAFF. As DNA, the CDR3 is TGCGCCAGCAGCTTGGTAGGGGAAAGGATCACTGAAGCTTTCTTT.

The V call is TRBV20-1, the J call TRBJ1-2; the D gene is possibly TRBD1 (5 bases). In germline, CDR1 is DFQATT, CDR2 SNEGSKA (reference sequence). The CDR3 has 8 residues. The CDR3 DNA sequence: TGCAGCGTACCGGGGGGCACCTTC. As protein: CSVPGGTF.

The chain links TRBV28 to TRBJ1-2, with D perhaps TRBD1 (5 bases). From germline, CDR1 is MDHEN and CDR2 SYDVKM. The CDR3 is 15 amino acids. With 3 bases removed from V and 4 bases from J, the gap between germline ends came to 15 bases. CDR3 sequence (DNA): TGTGCCAGCAGTTTCGGGGGGACGGGGTCCTATGGCTACACCTTC. This gives the protein CASSFGGTGSYGYTF.

The sample holds a few counts of this clone. The J gene is TRBJ2-1, the V gene TRBV30, with 12 bases fitting TRBD2. Per germline, CDR1 GTSNPN and CDR2 SVGIG (reference sequence). This CDR3 has 14 residues. V gave up 8 bases and J gave up 8 bases; unmatched junction bases: 10. The CDR3 protein is CAASGGALGDEQFF. CDR3 coding DNA: TGTGCCGCTAGCGGGGGGGCCCTAGGGGATGAGCAGTTCTTC. The full variable domain, rest sourced from reference TRBV30 and TRBJ2-1, is SQTIHQWPATLVQPVGSPLSLECTVEGTSNPNLYWYRQAAGRGLQLLFYSVGIGQISSEVPQNLSASRPQDRQFILSSKKLLLSDSGFYLCAASGGALGDEQFFGPGTRLTVL.

The V gene is TRBV14, the J gene TRBJ1-1; D perhaps matches TRBD1 (6 bases). The CDR3 sequence is 14 residues long. Germline-derived CDR1 and CDR2 are SGHDN and FVKESK. The V and J ends lost 2 bases and 5 bases respectively, with 12 bases between them. CDR3 sequence reads: CASSQKSTGTEAFF. Here the CDR3 DNA reads TGTGCCAGCAGCCAAAAGAGTACAGGGACTGAAGCTTTCTTT.

The V call is TRBV28, the J call TRBJ1-1, with D hard to call. The CDR3 has 16 amino acids. Trimming stripped 5 bases from V and 1 base from J, with 17 bases between. Germline V gene lookup returns CDR1 MDHEN and CDR2 SYDVKM. CDR3 sequence: CASSAAGVDKNTEAFF. In DNA, the CDR3 is TGTGCCAGCAGTGCGGCGGGCGTAGACAAGAACACTGAAGCTTTCTTT.

J is TRBJ1-1 and V is TRBV5-4; D perhaps matches TRBD1 (5 bases). The CDR3 is 13 amino acids. Germline values: CDR1 SGHNT, CDR2 YYREEE (reference sequence). The V and J ends lost 0 bases and 10 bases respectively, with 13 bases between them. For the CDR3, the DNA is TGTGCCAGCAGCTTGGAACCGGGGCGGGGAGCTTTCTTT. Protein sequence: CASSLEPGRGAFF.

V gene TRBV4-3 combines with J gene TRBJ1-1; tentative D call: TRBD1 (6 bases). The CDR3 loop spans 12 amino acids. Deletions cut 0 bases from V and 10 bases from J, with 9 bases between. CDR1 and CDR2 (germline): LGHNA, YSLEER. DNA of the CDR3: TGCGCCAGCAGCCAAGAGGGGGGGCCAGCTTTCTTT. Protein sequence: CASSQEGGPAFF.

V and J are TRBV12-3 or TRBV12-4 and TRBJ1-2; no clear D gene. The CDR3 length is 12 residues. V was clipped by 5 bases and J by 8 bases, with 12 bases between them. CDR3 amino acids: CASSVRFRGYTF. As DNA, the CDR3 is TGTGCCAGCAGTGTCAGGTTTAGAGGCTACACCTTC.

This chain uses TRBV10-2 with TRBJ1-5; D is possibly TRBD1 (6 bases). CDR1 and CDR2 (germline): WSHSY, SAAADI. This CDR3 is built from 14 residues. The V end lost 8 bases, the J end lost 5 bases, and 16 bases lay between the germline ends. CDR3 DNA: TGCGCCAGCCGGAGCACAGGGAAAGATCAGCCCCAGCATTTT. Protein sequence: CASRSTGKDQPQHF.

The chain employs TRBV4-1 and TRBJ2-2; 11 bases are a match to TRBD2. CDR3 size: 18 residues. Germline V gene lookup returns CDR1 MGHRA and CDR2 YSYEKL. With 4 bases clipped from V and 1 base from J, the junction kept 8 bases outside the gene matches. For the CDR3, the DNA is TGCGCCAGCAGCCTTATTAGTGGACTAGCGGGGAACACCGGGGAGCTGTTTTTT. This encodes CASSLISGLAGNTGELFF.